These 6 T cell receptor beta chains were all obtained from the same sample, sequenced in a study of CD8+CD57+ T cells in acquired aplastic anemia. Those patients picked for sequencing had displayed CD8+CD57+ cell expansion on flow cytometry. Genomic DNA, serving as template, underwent TCR beta VDJ and CDR3 profiling. One entry per CDR3 protein, called by TCRdb with MiXCR from the reads. The data hold around 170,000 distinct CDR3 sequences, with roughly half observed a single time. Sequencing used sorted CD4+, CD8+, or CD8+CD57+ T cells (not recorded which) from PBMCs. The source of these receptors is a human donor with aplastic anemia.

The CDR3 loop reads CASSQGQGRCSGANVLTF. CDR3 nucleotides: TGTGCCAGCAGTCAGGGGCAGGGCCGTTGCTCTGGGGCCAACGTCCTGACTTTC. The J gene is TRBJ2-6, the V gene TRBV7-6, with D tentatively TRBD1 (6 bases). From germline, CDR1 is SGHVS and CDR2 FNYEAQ. V was cut by 6 bases and J by 0 bases, with 18 bases left in between. This CDR3 is 18 amino acids long.

This clonotype was seen at least ten times. The chain employs TRBV19 and TRBJ2-5; D is possibly TRBD2 (6 bases). V was clipped by 7 bases and J by 5 bases, with 11 bases between them. The CDR3 runs to 12 residues. The germline V gene has CDR1 LNHDA and CDR2 SQIVND (reference sequence). CDR3 in amino acids: CASTGVGETQYF. CDR3 bases: TGTGCCAGTACGGGAGTAGGGGAGACCCAGTACTTC.

The table lists this clonotype with a few counts. The chain joins TRBV3-1 to TRBJ1-3, with 10 nucleotides matching TRBD1. This CDR3 spans 17 amino acids. V lost 4 bases and J lost 8; bases outside the gene matches: 14. Germline CDR1 LGHDT, CDR2 YNNKEL (reference sequence). DNA of the CDR3: TGTGCCAGCAGCCCCAACGGTCGGAGAGACAGGGGGCACACCATATATTTT. Protein sequence: CASSPNGRRDRGHTIYF.

The V and J genes are TRBV27 and TRBJ2-7; D unresolved. Trimming took 3 bases from V and 12 from J, leaving 15 bases between them. The germline V gene has CDR1 MNHEY and CDR2 SMNVEV (reference sequence). The CDR3 is 12 amino acids. CDR3 DNA sequence: TGTGCCAGCAGTTTGCTCCTACCTGTGCTGTACTTC. Protein: CASSLLLPVLYF.

This clonotype was observed many times. V is TRBV5-6 and J is TRBJ2-5; 7 positions match TRBD1. The CDR3 consists of 14 residues. V trimming: 4 bases; J trimming: 2 bases; junction bases outside the gene matches: 5. CDR1 is SGHDT and CDR2 is YYEEEE in the germline V gene. The CDR3 DNA reads as TGTGCCAGCAGCGTGTTGGGACAGCAAGAGACCCAGTACTTC. Translation gives CASSVLGQQETQYF.

The J gene is TRBJ1-2, the V gene TRBV5-1, with 11 positions matching TRBD1. This CDR3 contains 14 residues. Losses at the gene ends were 3 bases for V and 8 bases for J; bases not matched to a gene: 6. Germline V gene lookup returns CDR1 SGHRS and CDR2 YFSETQ. The CDR3 region is CASSSGQGAKGYTF. The CDR3 DNA reads as TGCGCCAGCAGCTCTGGACAGGGGGCGAAGGGCTACACCTTC.